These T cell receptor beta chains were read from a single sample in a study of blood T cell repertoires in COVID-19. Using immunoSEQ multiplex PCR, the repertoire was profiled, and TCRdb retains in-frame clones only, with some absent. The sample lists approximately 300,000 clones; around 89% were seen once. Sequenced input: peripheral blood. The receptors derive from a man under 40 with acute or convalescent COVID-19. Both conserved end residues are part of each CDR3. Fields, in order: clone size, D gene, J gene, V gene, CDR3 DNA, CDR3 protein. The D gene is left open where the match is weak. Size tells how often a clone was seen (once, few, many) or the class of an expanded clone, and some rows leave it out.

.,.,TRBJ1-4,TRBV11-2,TGTGCCAGCAGCTTACGCAGTGATAATGAAAAACTGTTTTTT,CASSLRSDNEKLFF
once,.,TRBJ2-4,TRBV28,TGTGCCAGCAGTTTAAGACTAATAAGGGAAAACATTCAGTACTTC,CASSLRLIRENIQYF
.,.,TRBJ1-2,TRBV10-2,TGCGCCAGCAGCTACCGGGGTATAGATGGCTACACCTTC,CASSYRGIDGYTF
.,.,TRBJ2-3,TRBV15,TGTGCCACCAGCAGGATTAGCGGTCACACAGATACGCAGTATTTT,CATSRISGHTDTQYF
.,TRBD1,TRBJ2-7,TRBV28,TGTGCCAGCAGCTTTCGGGACAGGGTCTCCTACGAGCAGTACTTC,CASSFRDRVSYEQYF
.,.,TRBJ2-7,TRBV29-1,TGCAGCGTTGATTGGGGAGGCGAGCAGTACTTC,CSVDWGGEQYF
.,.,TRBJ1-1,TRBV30,TGTGCCTGGAGCCGGAACAGGGACACTGAAGCTTTCTTT,CAWSRNRDTEAFF
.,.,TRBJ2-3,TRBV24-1,TGTGCCACCAGTGATTTCACTACAGGGCCAGATACGCAGTATTTT,CATSDFTTGPDTQYF
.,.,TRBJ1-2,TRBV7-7,TGTGCTAGCAGCTTAGATGGGCAGGGCAAATACTATGGCTACACCTTC,CASSLDGQGKYYGYTF
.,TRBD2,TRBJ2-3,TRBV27,TGTGCCAGCAGTCGAGAGGGGCTAGCGGGAAAAATTGCAGATACGCAGTATTTT,CASSREGLAGKIADTQYF
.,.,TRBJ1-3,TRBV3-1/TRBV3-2,TGTGCCAGCAGCCAAGAACGCAGGGGACGAAACACCATATATTTT,CASSQERRGRNTIYF
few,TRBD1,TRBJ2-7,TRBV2,TGTGCCAGCAGTGCTTTGTGGACAGGGGGCGACGAGCAGTACTTC,CASSALWTGGDEQYF
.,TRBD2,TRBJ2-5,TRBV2,TGTGCCAGCGGTCGAGAACGGACTAGCGGAGAGACCCAGTACTTC,CASGRERTSGETQYF
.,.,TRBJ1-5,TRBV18,TGTGCCAGCTCACCAGCCCTAGGCGGTCAGCCCCAGCATTTT,CASSPALGGQPQHF
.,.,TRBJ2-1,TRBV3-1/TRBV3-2,TGTGCCAGCAGCCAAACCCTTGCGTCCTCCTACAATGAGCAGTTCTTC,CASSQTLASSYNEQFF
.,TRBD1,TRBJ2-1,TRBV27,TGTGCCAGCAGCACAAGCAGGGGGCGGTACGGCAATGAGCAGTTCTTC,CASSTSRGRYGNEQFF
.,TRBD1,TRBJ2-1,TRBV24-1,TGTGCCACCAGTGATTTGAAAGGGGGCGGCTACAATGAGCAGTTCTTC,CATSDLKGGGYNEQFF
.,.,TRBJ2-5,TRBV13,TGTGCCAGCAGCTCAAGTACCGGGAGTTTGGCCGAAGAGACCCAGTACTTC,CASSSSTGSLAEETQYF
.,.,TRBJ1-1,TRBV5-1,TGCGCCAGCAGCTTGGACCTTGGGGCAGTTACTTCGGGCACTGAAGCTTTCTTT,CASSLDLGAVTSGTEAFF
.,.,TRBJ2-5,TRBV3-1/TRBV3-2,TGTGCCAGCAGCCCGACAGCCGGGCAGACCCAGTACTTC,CASSPTAGQTQYF
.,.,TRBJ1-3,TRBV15,TGTGCCATATCCCAGGGCTCTGGAAACACCATATATTTT,CAISQGSGNTIYF
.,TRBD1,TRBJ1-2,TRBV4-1,TGCGCCAGCAGACATCCGGGACAGGGTAAAGATGGCTACACCTTC,CASRHPGQGKDGYTF
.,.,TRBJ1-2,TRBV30,TGTGCCTGGAGTGCCCCAGGGAACGGATTCTATGGCTACACCTTC,CAWSAPGNGFYGYTF
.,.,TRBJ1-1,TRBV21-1,TGTGCCAGCAGCAAAGGGCGGGGGGGGCACACTGAAGCTTTCTTT,CASSKGRGGHTEAFF
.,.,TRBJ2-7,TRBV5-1,TGCGCCAGCAGTTTGCAAAGAGGGGGGGACGGCGAGCAGTACTTC,CASSLQRGGDGEQYF
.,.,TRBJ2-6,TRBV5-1,TGCGCCAGCAGCTGGGCCGTGGGGAGCTCTGGGGCCAACGTCCTGACTTTC,CASSWAVGSSGANVLTF
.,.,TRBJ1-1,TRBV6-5,TGTGCCAGCAGTTACACTGCCTCAGCGACTGAAGCTTTCTTT,CASSYTASATEAFF
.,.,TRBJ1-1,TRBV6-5,TGTGCCATCCGCGGGACTGGGAACACTGAAGCTTTCTTT,CAIRGTGNTEAFF
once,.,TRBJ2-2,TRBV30,TGTGCCTGGAGAAGGGCGGGACGGGAAACCGGGGAGCTGTTTTTT,CAWRRAGRETGELFF
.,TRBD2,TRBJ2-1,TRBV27,TGTGCCAGCAGCACCGGGACTAGCGGGAGGAGGTCGGGTAATGAGCAGTTCTTC,CASSTGTSGRRSGNEQFF
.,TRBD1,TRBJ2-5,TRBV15,TGTGCCACCAGCAGTCGGACAGGGGGCCAAGAGACCCAGTACTTC,CATSSRTGGQETQYF
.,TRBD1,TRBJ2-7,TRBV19,TGTGCCAGTAGTACGACGGGACAGCCTAGCTCCTACGAGCAGTACTTC,CASSTTGQPSSYEQYF
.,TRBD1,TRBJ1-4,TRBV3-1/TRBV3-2,TGTGCCAGCAGCTTATCAGGGGGTAGTGAAAAACTGTTTTTT,CASSLSGGSEKLFF
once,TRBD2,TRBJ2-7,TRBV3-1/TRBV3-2,TGTGCCAGCAGCCAGGGATTAGCGGGTTTCACCTACGAGCAGTACTTC,CASSQGLAGFTYEQYF
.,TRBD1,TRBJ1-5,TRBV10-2,TGCGCCAGCAGTGACCCGGGACAGGGGGATCAGCCCCAGCATTTT,CASSDPGQGDQPQHF
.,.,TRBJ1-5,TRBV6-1,TGTGCCAGCAGTGAAGAAATAAGCCTCAATCAGCCCCAGCATTTT,CASSEEISLNQPQHF
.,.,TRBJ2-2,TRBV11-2,TGTGCCAGCAGCCTTTGGACACGTACCGGGGAGCTGTTTTTT,CASSLWTRTGELFF
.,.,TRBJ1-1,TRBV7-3,TGTGCCAGCAGGCGACAGAACACTGAAGCTTTCTTT,CASRRQNTEAFF
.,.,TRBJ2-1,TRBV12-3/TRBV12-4,TGTGCCAGCAGTTTCCTGTACAATGAGCAGTTCTTC,CASSFLYNEQFF
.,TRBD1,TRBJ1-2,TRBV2,TGTGCCAGCAGTGAACTCCCTCAGATCCGAGACAGGGTAATCGGCTACACCTTC,CASSELPQIRDRVIGYTF
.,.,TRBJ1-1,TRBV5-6,TGTGCCAGCAGCTTGGTGTCACAGGGCACTGAAGCTTTCTTT,CASSLVSQGTEAFF
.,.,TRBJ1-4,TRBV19,TGTGCCAGTAGTCGGGGGGAGGGTACGACTAATGAAAAACTGTTTTTT,CASSRGEGTTNEKLFF
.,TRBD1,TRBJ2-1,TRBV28,TGTGCCAGCAGTCCCTCGGGACAGGGGATAAACAATGAGCAGTTCTTC,CASSPSGQGINNEQFF
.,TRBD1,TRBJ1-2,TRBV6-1,TGTGCCAGCAGTGAAACAGGGGTAGGTGGCTACACCTTC,CASSETGVGGYTF
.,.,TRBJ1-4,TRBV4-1,TGCGCCAGCAGCCCTCCAGGGGAAAAACTGTTTTTT,CASSPPGEKLFF
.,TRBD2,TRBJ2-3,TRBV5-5,TGTGCCAGCAGCTCGCTGGTTAGCGGGTACACAGATACGCAGTATTTT,CASSSLVSGYTDTQYF
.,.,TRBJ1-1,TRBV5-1,TGCGCCAGCAGCTTGGGTCCGATCAGGAACACTGAAGCTTTCTTT,CASSLGPIRNTEAFF
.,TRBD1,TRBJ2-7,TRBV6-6,TGTGCCAGCAGTCTCCGGGACAGGGCCTCCTACGAGCAGTACTTC,CASSLRDRASYEQYF
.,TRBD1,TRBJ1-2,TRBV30,TGTGCCCGGAGTGTTTCAGGGGGCTATGGCTACACCTTC,CARSVSGGYGYTF
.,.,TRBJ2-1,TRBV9,TGTGCCAGCAGCGTAGAAGGACAGCCGCTTTCTGAGCAGTTCTTC,CASSVEGQPLSEQFF
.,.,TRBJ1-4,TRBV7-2,TGTGCCAGCAGGGCACAAGGGGTCGTTAATGAAAAACTGTTTTTT,CASRAQGVVNEKLFF
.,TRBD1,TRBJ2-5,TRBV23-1,TGCGCCAGCAGTCAATCAGGGCAGGGGGTCCAAGAGACCCAGTACTTC,CASSQSGQGVQETQYF
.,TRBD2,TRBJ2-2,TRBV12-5,TGTGCTAGTGGCTCAACTAGCGGGAGCGCCGGGGAGCTGTTTTTT,CASGSTSGSAGELFF
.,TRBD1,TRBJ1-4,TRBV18,TGTGCCAGCTCACCCCTCGACAGGGGTGAAAAACTGTTTTTT,CASSPLDRGEKLFF
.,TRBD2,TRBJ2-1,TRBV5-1,TGCGCCAGCAGCTTAATGACTAGCGGCATCCACAATGAGCAGTTCTTC,CASSLMTSGIHNEQFF
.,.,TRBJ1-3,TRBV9,TGTGCCAGCACCGCAGGTAAAGCCGGAAACACCATATATTTT,CASTAGKAGNTIYF
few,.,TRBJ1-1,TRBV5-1,TGCGCCAGCAGCCTTCAGGGGATGAACACTGAAGCTTTCTTT,CASSLQGMNTEAFF